Listed here are 10 T cell receptor beta chains from one sample, sequenced in a study of T cell clusters in autoimmune cytopenias. Multiplex touch-down PCR amplified TRB using TRB-A and TRB-B pools in one tube. Reprocessing the multiplex PCR reads, TCRdb reports a single entry for every CDR3 protein and omits DNA. In total, the table holds over a thousand distinct CDR3 sequences. Approximately 40,000 genome equivalents of blood DNA were amplified for TRB. The sample comprised peripheral blood. The receptors originated from a human donor with an autoimmune cytopenia or autoimmune hepatitis (not recorded which).

This chain uses TRBV19 with TRBJ2-2; the D gene TCRdb calls, TRBD1, cannot be checked with no DNA. This CDR3 spans 17 amino acids. Germline V gives CDR1 LNHDA, CDR2 SQIVND (reference sequence). The CDR3 reads CASSSGTGGIDTGELFF.

This clonotype is identified as medium-sized from frequency. The genes are TRBV6-5 and TRBJ2-7; with no DNA, the TCRdb D assignment of TRBD2 cannot be verified. CDR1 MNHEY and CDR2 SVGAGI come from the germline V gene. The CDR3 covers 18 residues. The chain's CDR3 is CASSYSVQGRADSYEQYF.

The chain uses TRBV18 and TRBJ2-7. CDR3 length: 15 residues. Germline CDR1 and CDR2: KGHSH and LQKENI. This chain's CDR3 is CASSPSPQNSYEQYF.

J is TRBJ1-1 and V is TRBV7-9; checking the TCRdb D call of TRBD1 is not possible without DNA. Germline V gene data show CDR1 as SEHNR and CDR2 as FQNEAQ (reference sequence). This CDR3 comprises 15 residues. This CDR3 is CASSGTRVGDTEAFF.

Measured by frequency, this clonotype is medium-sized. The rearrangement links TRBV12-3 or TRBV12-4 to TRBJ1-6; the D call of TRBD1 rests on TCRdb alone, since no DNA is present to check it. The CDR3 is 16 residues long. CDR3 sequence: CASSFQLGAYDSPLHF.

This clonotype is medium-sized (0.01 to 0.1%) by frequency. The CDR3 here is CASSYSWTGYEQYF. The chain joins TRBV6-5 to TRBJ2-7; TCRdb gives TRBD2 as the D gene, but with no DNA this cannot be confirmed. The CDR3 loop spans 14 amino acids. CDR1 and CDR2 (germline): MNHEY, SVGAGI.

The chain is built from TRBV10-2 and TRBJ1-2; the D call from TCRdb, TRBD1, cannot be confirmed without DNA. The CDR3 covers 14 residues. The germline CDR1 and CDR2 sequences are WSHSY and SAAADI. This CDR3 is CASSVSGGNYGYTF.

This clonotype is deemed medium-sized (0.01 to 0.1%) by its frequency. V is TRBV5-4 and J is TRBJ2-5; the D gene TCRdb calls, TRBD2, cannot be checked with no DNA. CDR3 length: 15 residues. Germline V gives CDR1 SGHNT, CDR2 YYREEE (reference sequence). The CDR3 sequence is CASSPGTSEQETQYF.

V usage is TRBV29-1 and J usage is TRBJ2-5; no DNA is available, so the TRBD2 call from TCRdb remains unchecked. Germline V lookup: CDR1 SQVTM, CDR2 ANQGSEA. This CDR3 region has 17 residues. The CDR3 here is CSVSTSGMQSSQETQYF.

According to its frequency, this clonotype is hyperexpanded (1% or more). V and J are TRBV5-6 and TRBJ2-2; absent DNA, TCRdb's TRBD2 call cannot be checked. The CDR3 sequence is 16 residues long. Looked up from germline, CDR1 is SGHDT and CDR2 is YYEEEE. The CDR3 protein is CASSLSRLAGFGELFF. Full variable domain (rest looked up from reference TRBV5-6 and TRBJ2-2): DAGVTQSPTHLIKTRGQQVTLRCSPKSGHDTVSWYQQALGQGPQFIFQYYEEEERQRGNFPDRFSGHQFPNYSSELNVNALLLGDSALYLCASSLSRLAGFGELFFGEGSRLTVL.